The 10 T cell receptor beta chains in this list originate from one sample, sequenced in a study of breast tumors, draining lymph nodes, adjacent tissues. TCRdb re-called the multiplex PCR reads with MiXCR, one entry per CDR3 protein. This table holds 100,000 or so distinct CDR3 sequences, approximately 21% found once. Samples came from axillary lymph nodes draining the breast cancer. The sample comprised axillary lymph node tissue. The receptors stem from a female donor with breast cancer. Some clones in this sample may be carry-over from other donors' samples.

V usage is TRBV20-1 and J usage is TRBJ1-1; D remains unclear. Looked up from germline, CDR1 is DFQATT and CDR2 is SNEGSKA (reference sequence). Trimming stripped 3 bases from V and 2 bases from J, with 10 bases between. This CDR3 comprises 13 residues. For the CDR3, the DNA is TGCAGTGCTAGCCGGGAGGTTAACACTGAAGCTTTCTTT. It specifies CSASREVNTEAFF.

There are many counts of this clonotype. The CDR3 reads CASSPREVNLNSPLHF. The CDR3 region has the DNA TGTGCCAGCAGCCCCCGTGAGGTAAACTTGAATTCACCCCTCCACTTT. The genes are TRBV3-1 and TRBJ1-6; no firm D call. This CDR3 region has 16 residues. V shed 4 bases and J shed 7 bases, with 17 bases lying between them. Germline CDR1 and CDR2: LGHDT and YNNKEL (reference sequence).

Details on this clonotype: A junction boundary mismatches the germline segment, possibly from a read error. The chain combines TRBV4-2 with TRBJ2-1; D gene unclear. This CDR3 has 12 residues. Germline V gene data show CDR1 as LGHNA and CDR2 as YNFKEQ. Here the CDR3 reads CAGSQERAEQFF. The CDR3 DNA follows: TGTGCCGGCAGCCAAGAGCGCGCTGAGCAGTTCTTC.

This clonotype was observed at least ten times. The rearrangement uses TRBV5-1 and TRBJ2-7; 9 bases line up with TRBD1. CDR1 SGHRS and CDR2 YFSETQ come from the germline V gene. Germline trimming cut 7 bases from V and 2 bases from J; bases unmatched to any gene: 13. This CDR3 contains 16 residues. CDR3 sequence: CASGGTGPDGPYEQYF. The CDR3 region has the DNA TGCGCCAGCGGCGGGACAGGGCCTGACGGCCCCTACGAGCAGTACTTC.

This clonotype was found once. A much larger clone sits a single nucleotide away, making a read error possible. The V gene is TRBV9, the J gene TRBJ1-2; 7 bases align to TRBD1. The CDR3 consists of 15 residues. Germline V gives CDR1 SGDLS, CDR2 YYNGEE. With 7 bases clipped from V and 2 bases from J, the junction kept 11 bases outside the gene matches. DNA of the CDR3: TGTGCCAGCGGCCCTGCCGCGACAGGGAACTATGGCTACACCTTC. Translation: CASGPAATGNYGYTF.

This clonotype appeared many times. This chain uses TRBV2 with TRBJ2-2; tentatively, D is TRBD1 or TRBD2 (5 bases each). The germline gives CDR1 SNHLY, CDR2 FYNNEI. The CDR3 has 15 residues. The V end was cut by 5 bases, the J end by 4 bases, with 14 bases between. CDR3 in amino acids: CASSLRGGGTGELFF. CDR3 in DNA: TGTGCCAGCAGTTTACGGGGTGGGGGCACCGGGGAGCTGTTTTTT.

About this clonotype itself: Compared with germline, one end of the junction differs, possibly owing to a read error. The V and J genes are TRBV11-3 and TRBJ1-1; D is unresolved. From germline, CDR1 is SGHNT and CDR2 YENEEA. The CDR3 is 13 residues long. CDR3 protein: CAGSQEKNTEAFF. The CDR3 region has the DNA TGTGCCGGCAGCCAAGAGAAGAACACTGAAGCTTTCTTT.

The rearrangement joins TRBV20-1 to TRBJ2-3; 9 positions agree with TRBD2. The germline V gene has CDR1 DFQATT and CDR2 SNEGSKA (reference sequence). With V trimmed by 0 bases and J by 5 bases, 9 bases remained unmatched. CDR3 length equals 16 residues. CDR3 sequence reads: CSARDLAGGRVDTQYF. Written as DNA, the CDR3 is TGCAGTGCTAGAGATCTGGCGGGGGGGCGGGTAGATACGCAGTATTTT.

This clonotype has just a few counts. V and J are TRBV3-1 and TRBJ2-7; 9 bases are a match to TRBD1. The CDR3 length is 18 residues. Germline loops: CDR1 LGHDT, CDR2 YNNKEL (reference sequence). V trimming: 3 bases; J trimming: 2 bases; junction bases outside the gene matches: 14. CDR3 nucleotide sequence: TGTGCCAGCAGCCAGGAGGGACAGGGTACAGGGTTTACCTACGAGCAGTACTTC. It codes for CASSQEGQGTGFTYEQYF.

At least ten counts were recorded for this clonotype. The gene calls are TRBV19 and TRBJ1-2; D perhaps matches TRBD1 (5 bases). Germline CDR1 LNHDA, CDR2 SQIVND (reference sequence). CDR3 length: 13 amino acids. Trimming stripped 6 bases from V and 8 bases from J, with 16 bases between. The CDR3 here is CASRNQGFSGYTF. Here the CDR3 DNA reads TGTGCCAGTAGAAATCAGGGTTTTTCAGGCTACACCTTC. Full variable domain (missing parts from reference TRBV19 and TRBJ1-2): DGGITQSPKYLFRKEGQNVTLSCEQNLNHDAMYWYRQDPGQGLRLIYYSQIVNDFQKGDIAEGYSVSREKKESFPLTVTSAQKNPTAFYLCASRNQGFSGYTFGSGTRLTVV.